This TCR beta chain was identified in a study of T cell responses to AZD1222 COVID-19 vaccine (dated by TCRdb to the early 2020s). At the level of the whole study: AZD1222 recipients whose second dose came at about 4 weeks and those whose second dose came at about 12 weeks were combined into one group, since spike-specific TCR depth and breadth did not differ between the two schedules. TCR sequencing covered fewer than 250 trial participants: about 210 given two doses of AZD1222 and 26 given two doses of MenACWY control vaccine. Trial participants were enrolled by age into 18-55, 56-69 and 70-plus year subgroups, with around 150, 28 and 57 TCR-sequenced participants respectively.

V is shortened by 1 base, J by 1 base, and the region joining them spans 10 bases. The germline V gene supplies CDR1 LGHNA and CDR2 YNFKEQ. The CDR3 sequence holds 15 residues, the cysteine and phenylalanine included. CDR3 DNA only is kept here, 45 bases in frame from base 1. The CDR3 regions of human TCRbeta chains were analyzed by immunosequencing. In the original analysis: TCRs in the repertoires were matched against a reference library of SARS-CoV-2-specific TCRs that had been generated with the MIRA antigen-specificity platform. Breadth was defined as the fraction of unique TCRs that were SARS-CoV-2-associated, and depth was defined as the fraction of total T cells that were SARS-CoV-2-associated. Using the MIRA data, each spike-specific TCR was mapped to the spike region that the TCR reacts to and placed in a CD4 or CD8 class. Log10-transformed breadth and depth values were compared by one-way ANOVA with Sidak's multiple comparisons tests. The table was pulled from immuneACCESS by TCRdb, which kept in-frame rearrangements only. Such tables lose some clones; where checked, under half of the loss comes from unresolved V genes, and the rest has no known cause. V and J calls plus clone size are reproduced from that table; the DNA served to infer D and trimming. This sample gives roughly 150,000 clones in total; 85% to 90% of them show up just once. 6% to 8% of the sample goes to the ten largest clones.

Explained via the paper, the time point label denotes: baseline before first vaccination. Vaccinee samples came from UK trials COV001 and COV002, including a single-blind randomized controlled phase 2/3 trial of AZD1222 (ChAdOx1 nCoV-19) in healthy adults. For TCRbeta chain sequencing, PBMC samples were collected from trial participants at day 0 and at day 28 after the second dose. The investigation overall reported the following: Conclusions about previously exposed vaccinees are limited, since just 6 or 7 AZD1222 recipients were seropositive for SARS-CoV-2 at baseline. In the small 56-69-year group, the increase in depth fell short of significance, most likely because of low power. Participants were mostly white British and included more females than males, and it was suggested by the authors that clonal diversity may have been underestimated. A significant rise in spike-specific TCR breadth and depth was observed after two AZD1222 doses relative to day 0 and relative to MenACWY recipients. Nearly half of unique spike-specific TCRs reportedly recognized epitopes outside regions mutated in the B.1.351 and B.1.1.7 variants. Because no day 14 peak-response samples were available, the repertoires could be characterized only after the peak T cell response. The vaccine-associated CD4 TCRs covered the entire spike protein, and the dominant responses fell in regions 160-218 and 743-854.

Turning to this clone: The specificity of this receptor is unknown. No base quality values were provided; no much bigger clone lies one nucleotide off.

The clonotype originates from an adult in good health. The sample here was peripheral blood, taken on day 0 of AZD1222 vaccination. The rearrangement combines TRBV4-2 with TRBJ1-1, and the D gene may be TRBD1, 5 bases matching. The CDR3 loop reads CASSQADKGNTEAFF. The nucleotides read TGTGCCAGCAGCCAAGCGGACAAGGGGAACACTGAAGCTTTCTTT.